Below, 27 T cell receptor beta chains from the same sample are listed, as sequenced in a study of blood T cell repertoires in COVID-19. The protocol was immunoSEQ multiplex PCR, while the TCRdb copy is restricted to in-frame clones and leaves out a portion. The sample yields fewer than 130,000 clones, around 89% seen once. Sequencing used peripheral blood. The receptors were gathered from a woman of 80 years or more with acute or convalescent COVID-19.

V is TRBV2 and J is TRBJ2-2, with D possibly TRBD2 on 6 matching bases. The CDR3 has 14 residues. Germline assignment: CDR1 SNHLY and CDR2 FYNNEI. Trimming took off 6 bases at V and 5 bases at J, with 13 bases between the two ends. CDR3 sequence: CASRIAVGTGELFF. CDR3 nucleotides: TGTGCCAGCAGAATAGCGGTGGGGACCGGGGAGCTGTTTTTT. Complete variable domain (other parts from reference TRBV2 and TRBJ2-2): EPEVTQTPSHQVTQMGQEVILRCVPISNHLYFYWYRQILGQKVEFLVSFYNNEISEKSEIFDDQFSVERPDGSNFTLKIRSTKLEDSAMYFCASRIAVGTGELFFGEGSRLTVL.

The chain couples TRBV29-1 to TRBJ1-1; D remains ambiguous. Germline lookup yields CDR1 SQVTM and CDR2 ANQGSEA. The V gene lost 7 bases and the J gene lost 0 bases, with 12 bases spanning the gap. The CDR3 sequence is 13 residues long. This CDR3 is CSAGGGMNTEAFF. In DNA form, the CDR3 reads TGCAGCGCCGGCGGCGGAATGAACACTGAAGCTTTCTTT.

The chain carries TRBV10-3 and TRBJ1-6; D might be TRBD1 (5 bases). Germline loops: CDR1 ENHRY, CDR2 SYGVKD. V was trimmed by 6 bases and J by 6 bases, leaving 15 bases between them. This CDR3 spans 15 amino acids. CDR3 coding DNA: TGTGCCATCAGAGTGACAGACGTGGGTAATTCACCCCTCCACTTT. Encoded protein: CAIRVTDVGNSPLHF.

The chain combines TRBV30 with TRBJ1-1; unclear D gene. The CDR3 is made up of 13 amino acids. Germline V gene lookup returns CDR1 GTSNPN and CDR2 SVGIG (reference sequence). Deletions cut 4 bases from V and 0 bases from J, with 9 bases between. The CDR3 coding sequence is TGTGCCTGGACGCGGGTATTGAACACTGAAGCTTTCTTT. Translation: CAWTRVLNTEAFF.

The chain carries TRBV7-2 and TRBJ1-5; no clear D gene. The ends were cut back, 2 bases at V and 9 bases at J, with 11 bases in the middle. Germline CDR1 is SGHTA and CDR2 is FQGNSA. CDR3 size: 13 residues. CDR3 loop: CASSLLTGGPQHF. CDR3 nucleotides: TGTGCCAGCAGCTTACTCACCGGTGGGCCCCAGCATTTT.

This rearrangement joins TRBV19 to TRBJ2-1; 12 positions match TRBD2. This CDR3 comprises 15 residues. Looked up from germline, CDR1 is LNHDA and CDR2 is SQIVND (reference sequence). V shed 6 bases, J shed 9 bases, and the junction held 9 bases outside the gene matches. This CDR3 is CASRVSSGGAREQFF. The CDR3 DNA follows: TGTGCCAGTAGGGTATCTAGCGGGGGGGCCCGTGAGCAGTTCTTC. Complete variable domain (other parts from reference TRBV19 and TRBJ2-1): DGGITQSPKYLFRKEGQNVTLSCEQNLNHDAMYWYRQDPGQGLRLIYYSQIVNDFQKGDIAEGYSVSREKKESFPLTVTSAQKNPTAFYLCASRVSSGGAREQFFGPGTRLTVL.

The chain has TRBV5-6 and TRBJ1-4; D remains ambiguous. The CDR3 totals 17 residues. Per the germline V gene, CDR1 is SGHDT and CDR2 is YYEEEE. V was trimmed by 0 bases and J by 5 bases, leaving 17 bases between them. CDR3 sequence reads: CASSLGQVTSYNEKLFF. In DNA form, the CDR3 reads TGTGCCAGCAGCTTGGGGCAGGTAACGAGTTACAATGAAAAACTGTTTTTT.

This clone was detected a few times. J is TRBJ2-2 and V is TRBV5-1; the match to TRBD2 covers 7 bases. Per germline, CDR1 SGHRS and CDR2 YFSETQ. After removal of 3 bases from V and 5 bases from J, the junction contained 7 bases not matched to a gene. This CDR3 comprises 15 residues. The CDR3, as DNA: TGCGCCAGCAGCTACTGGACGGGGGGAACCGGGGAGCTGTTTTTT. Its translation: CASSYWTGGTGELFF.

V gene TRBV10-3 combines with J gene TRBJ2-4; D may be TRBD2 (6 bases). CDR1 is ENHRY and CDR2 is SYGVKD in the germline V gene. The CDR3 has 11 amino acids. V lost 9 bases and J 8 bases, leaving 11 bases between the germline ends. In DNA form, the CDR3 reads TGTGCCATGCCTTGCGGGGACATTCAGTACTTC. Its translation: CAMPCGDIQYF.

The chain joins TRBV19 to TRBJ1-1; TRBD1 matches at 7 bases. This CDR3 has 15 amino acids. The trim removed 2 bases at V and 1 base at J, leaving 4 bases unmatched. Looked up from germline, CDR1 is LNHDA and CDR2 is SQIVND (reference sequence). CDR3 nucleotide sequence: TGTGCCAGTAGTATACTAGGGGGCCGGAACACTGAAGCTTTCTTT. Translating gives CASSILGGRNTEAFF.

The rearrangement links TRBV28 to TRBJ2-7; D perhaps matches TRBD1 (6 bases). The CDR3 is made up of 15 amino acids. The germline V gene encodes CDR1 MDHEN and CDR2 SYDVKM. V lost 6 bases to trimming and J lost 0 bases, with 15 bases between them. Written as DNA, the CDR3 is TGTGCCAGCAGCCCTGGACAGTCTCGCTCCTACGAGCAGTACTTC. Translating gives CASSPGQSRSYEQYF.

This chain links TRBV4-3 with TRBJ1-2, with 7 bases aligning to TRBD1. CDR3 size: 15 residues. Per the germline V gene, CDR1 is LGHNA and CDR2 is YSLEER. V lost 4 bases and J lost 5; bases outside the gene matches: 10. CDR3 nucleotide sequence: TGCGCCAGCAGCCCATCGGGACAGATAGGATATGGCTACACCTTC. Its translation: CASSPSGQIGYGYTF.

V is TRBV3-1 (or the pseudogene TRBV3-2) and J is TRBJ1-5; D uncertain. The CDR3 contains 15 residues. V was cut by 3 bases and J by 6 bases, with 15 bases left in between. CDR1 and CDR2 (germline): LGHDT, YNNKEL (reference sequence). The CDR3 nucleotides read TGTGCCAGCAGCCAGCAAGGCGGCGTTAGTCAGCCCCAGCATTTT. Protein sequence: CASSQQGGVSQPQHF.

The chain has TRBV7-2 and TRBJ1-1; D not resolved. This CDR3 is built from 14 residues. Trimming removed 5 bases at V and 10 bases at J, with 20 bases between. The germline V gene encodes CDR1 SGHTA and CDR2 FQGNSA. CDR3 sequence: CASSQEIRRHGAFF. CDR3 nucleotides: TGTGCCAGCAGCCAAGAGATTCGGAGGCACGGAGCTTTCTTT.

J is TRBJ1-3 and V is TRBV5-1; 9 nucleotides align to TRBD1. The ends lost 3 bases at V and 0 bases at J; junction bases unmatched: 10. Germline V CDR1 and CDR2: SGHRS, YFSETQ. The CDR3 sequence is 18 residues long. The CDR3 is CASSSQPQGAFSGNTIYF. The DNA of the CDR3 is TGCGCCAGCAGCTCACAACCACAGGGGGCCTTCTCTGGAAACACCATATATTTT.

This clone was observed once. This sequence joins TRBV24-1 and TRBJ2-1; TRBD2 matches at 10 bases. The germline V gene has CDR1 KGHDR and CDR2 SFDVKD. J lost 9 bases, V lost 5 bases, and 9 bases had no gene match. The CDR3 is 15 residues long. CDR3 DNA: TGTGCCACCAGTGCGAAGCGGGGGGGCCAAGTTGAGCAGTTCTTC. Protein product: CATSAKRGGQVEQFF.

The CDR3 sequence is CASSPESWSPLHF. CDR3 bases: TGTGCCAGCAGCCCAGAATCTTGGTCACCCCTCCACTTT. The chain couples TRBV7-2 to TRBJ1-6, with unresolved D. V lost 5 bases to trimming and J lost 10 bases, with 12 bases between them. Germline V gene data show CDR1 as SGHTA and CDR2 as FQGNSA. The CDR3 consists of 13 residues. The variable domain in full, completed from reference TRBV7-2 and TRBJ1-6, reads GAGVSQSPSNKVTEKGKDVELRCDPISGHTALYWYRQSLGQGLEFLIYFQGNSAPDKSGLPSDRFSAERTGGSVSTLTIQRTQQEDSAVYLCASSPESWSPLHFGNGTRLTVT.

The chain carries TRBV7-6 and TRBJ2-3, with D tentatively TRBD2 (6 bases). This CDR3 is 13 amino acids long. V lost 5 bases to trimming and J lost 6 bases, with 12 bases between them. CDR1 and CDR2 from the germline V gene are SGHVS and FNYEAQ. The CDR3 bases are TGTGCCAGCAGCGATACTAGCTATGATACGCAGTATTTT. It encodes CASSDTSYDTQYF.

The V call is TRBV7-8, the J call TRBJ1-3; no reliable D call. There are 13 residues in the CDR3. Germline V lookup: CDR1 SGHVS, CDR2 FQNEAQ. The V gene lost 5 bases and the J gene lost 7 bases, with 12 bases spanning the gap. The CDR3 DNA reads as TGTGCCAGCAGCCCGTTAGGAGCTAACACCATATATTTT. Protein sequence: CASSPLGANTIYF.

This chain connects TRBV7-2 to TRBJ2-1; 7 positions match TRBD1. J lost 10 bases, V lost 0 bases, and 6 bases had no gene match. The CDR3 runs to 14 residues. Germline V gene sequence: CDR1 SGHTA, CDR2 FQGNSA. CDR3 DNA sequence: TGTGCCAGCAGCTTAGCGGGGACAGCCAGGGAGCAGTTCTTC. Amino acids: CASSLAGTAREQFF.

J is TRBJ1-1 and V is TRBV25-1; 8 bases agree with TRBD1. J lost 5 bases, V lost 6 bases, and 11 bases had no gene match. Germline CDR1 reads MGHDK; CDR2 reads SYGVNS. The CDR3 sequence is 15 residues long. CDR3 sequence: CASRSDRVPGTEAFF. CDR3 DNA sequence: TGTGCCAGCAGATCGGACAGGGTTCCCGGGACTGAAGCTTTCTTT.

The V call is TRBV4-3, the J call TRBJ2-3; 9 nucleotides line up with TRBD1. The CDR3 has 18 residues. V lost 4 bases and J lost 0; bases outside the gene matches: 11. In germline, CDR1 is LGHNA, CDR2 YSLEER. For the CDR3, the DNA is TGCGCCAGCAGCCCCAAGACGAGACAGGGGGTAAGCACAGATACGCAGTATTTT. This encodes CASSPKTRQGVSTDTQYF.

The chain is built from TRBV6-5 and TRBJ2-5; 12 bases fit TRBD2. V dropped 8 bases and J dropped 4; count of bases not matched to a gene: 8. Germline V gives CDR1 MNHEY, CDR2 SVGAGI. The CDR3 extends over 15 amino acids. Written as DNA, the CDR3 is TGTGCCAGCCAGGATGGACTAGCGGGGATAGAGACCCAGTACTTC. Translated, it gives CASQDGLAGIETQYF.

V gene TRBV2 combines with J gene TRBJ2-3; 10 bases are a match to TRBD2. There are 14 residues in the CDR3. V trimming: 4 bases; J trimming: 3 bases; junction bases outside the gene matches: 1. The germline V gene encodes CDR1 SNHLY and CDR2 FYNNEI. CDR3 coding DNA: TGTGCCAGCAGTGCTAGCGGGGGTACAGATACGCAGTATTTT. It encodes CASSASGGTDTQYF. Full variable domain (rest looked up from reference TRBV2 and TRBJ2-3): EPEVTQTPSHQVTQMGQEVILRCVPISNHLYFYWYRQILGQKVEFLVSFYNNEISEKSEIFDDQFSVERPDGSNFTLKIRSTKLEDSAMYFCASSASGGTDTQYFGPGTRLTVL.

This rearrangement joins TRBV10-3 to TRBJ2-1, with D maybe TRBD2 (6 bases). Germline V CDR1 and CDR2: ENHRY, SYGVKD. Trimming took off 0 bases at V and 4 bases at J, with 16 bases between the two ends. This CDR3 contains 17 residues. CDR3 DNA: TGTGCCATCAGTGAGTCGACCGGGGGAGAAAGGTACAATGAGCAGTTCTTC. Amino acid sequence: CAISESTGGERYNEQFF.

The chain couples TRBV10-3 to TRBJ2-1, with TRBD1 identical over 7 bases. The CDR3 covers 15 residues. The germline V gene has CDR1 ENHRY and CDR2 SYGVKD. With V trimmed by 6 bases and J by 6 bases, 11 bases remained unmatched. The CDR3 spells CAIRGVDRAGNEQFF. Written as DNA, the CDR3 is TGTGCCATCAGGGGGGTAGACAGGGCGGGCAATGAGCAGTTCTTC.

J is TRBJ2-5 and V is TRBV18, with D perhaps matching TRBD1 (6 bases). The CDR3 contains 17 residues. Trimming shortened V by 2 bases and J by 1 base, and 17 bases separated the two germline ends. Germline loops: CDR1 KGHSH, CDR2 LQKENI. CDR3 loop: CASSPIATGKGQETQYF. DNA of the CDR3: TGTGCCAGCTCACCAATCGCTACAGGGAAGGGCCAAGAGACCCAGTACTTC.